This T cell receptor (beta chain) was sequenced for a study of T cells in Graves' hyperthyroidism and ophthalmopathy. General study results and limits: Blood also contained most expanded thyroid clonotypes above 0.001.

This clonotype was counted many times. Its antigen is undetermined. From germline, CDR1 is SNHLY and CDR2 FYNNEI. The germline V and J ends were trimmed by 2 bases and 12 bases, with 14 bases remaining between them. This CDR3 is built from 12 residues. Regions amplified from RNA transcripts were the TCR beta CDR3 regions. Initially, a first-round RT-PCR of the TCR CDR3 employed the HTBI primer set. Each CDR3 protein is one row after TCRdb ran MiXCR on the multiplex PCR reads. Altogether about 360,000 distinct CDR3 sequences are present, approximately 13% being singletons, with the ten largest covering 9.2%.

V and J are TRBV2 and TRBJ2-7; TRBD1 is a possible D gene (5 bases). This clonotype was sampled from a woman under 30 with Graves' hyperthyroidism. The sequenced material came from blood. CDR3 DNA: TGTGCCAGCAGTGAAAGGACGGAAAGGGGGTACTTC. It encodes CASSERTERGYF.